This TCR beta chain was profiled in a study of blood T cell repertoires in COVID-19. The wider study: PBMCs, B-cell-depleted T cells, or T cells were the source of the cDNA or gDNA that made up the material.

Repertoires were generated with immunoSEQ multiplex PCR, while TCRdb's copy carries only in-frame clones and drops some. The sample holds about 270,000 clones, less than 85% seen once. With 7 bases clipped from V and 5 bases from J, the junction kept 14 bases outside the gene matches. Per germline, CDR1 LNHDA and CDR2 SQIVND (reference sequence). The CDR3 covers 16 residues. Material for sequencing was peripheral blood. The rearrangement joins TRBV19 to TRBJ2-1; 7 nucleotides agree with TRBD1. This clonotype was sampled from a woman under 30 with acute or convalescent COVID-19. The CDR3 DNA reads as TGTGCCAGTACCAGACAGGGAGCGAGATCTAACAATGAGCAGTTCTTC. Encoded protein: CASTRQGARSNNEQFF.